This T cell receptor (beta chain) was captured in a study of blood T cell repertoires in COVID-19 (dated by TCRdb to the early 2020s). About the study as a whole: Collaborator samples came from the United States, Italy and Spain and covered acute and convalescent phases of COVID-19. The material from the prospective study consisted of cDNA or gDNA derived from T cells, B-cell-depleted T cells, or PBMCs. Deeply sampled blood TCRbeta repertoires from subjects exposed to, actively infected with, or recovered from COVID-19 were included in the dataset. A freely available public database, intended as a resource for researchers studying the immune response to SARS-CoV-2, is where the repertoires were released. The samples were drawn from the first 160 participants of the ongoing ImmuneRACE study and from some 1,300 subjects provided by 6 global collaborators. Sample metadata almost always included a de-identified subject ID, COVID-19 status, age in years and sex. Where HLA class I and class II types were available, the types were taken from metadata supplied by the sample provider, not from assay-based typing.

Including the terminal cysteine and phenylalanine, the CDR3 comprises 11 residues. Here the CDR3 DNA is all that survives: 33 bases in frame from base 1. In the germline V gene, CDR1 corresponds to LGHNA and CDR2 to YSLEER. For this chain, trimming is 9 bases at the V end and 4 bases at the J end, and the number of junction bases without a gene match is 1. About this clone itself: Its antigen is unknown. No quality values exist for individual bases; no much larger clone is one base distant.

Points the paper makes about the study in general: Clinical and demographic metadata were provided uncurated, with the amount varying by source and participant.

Whole blood was collected in K2EDTA tubes by collaborating institutions according to the institutions' own protocols. For TCRbeta analysis, collaborators shipped samples as frozen whole blood, isolated PBMCs, or DNA extracted from either of those sample types. TCRbeta CDR3 regions were amplified from genomic DNA by means of the immunoSEQ Assay, a bias-controlled multiplex PCR. The authors processed their data as follows. The number of nucleated cells in each sample was estimated from the amplification of reference gene primers within the assay. To quantify the absolute abundance of each unique TCRbeta CDR3 rearrangement, sequence reads were collapsed and filtered. For each sample, productive Simpson clonality was calculated by taking the square root of Simpson's diversity index across productive rearrangements. The table comes from immuneACCESS by way of TCRdb, which keeps in-frame sequences with V and J called. Part of the clones is missing from these tables; in studies checked, under half for an unresolved V gene and the rest for unknown reasons. That table furnishes V, J and clone size, whereas the DNA furnished D and trimming. This sample lists some 150,000 clones; approximately 86% were detected once. The top ten clones comprise 7% to 10% of the sample.

This TCR was sampled from a woman aged 60 to 75 with acute or convalescent COVID-19. The chain joins TRBV4-3 to TRBJ2-3, and 7 junction bases match TRBD2. Sequencing was done on a sample of peripheral blood. The CDR3 reads CASRGADTQYF. In nucleotides, the sequence is TGCGCCAGTCGGGGGGCAGATACGCAGTATTTT.